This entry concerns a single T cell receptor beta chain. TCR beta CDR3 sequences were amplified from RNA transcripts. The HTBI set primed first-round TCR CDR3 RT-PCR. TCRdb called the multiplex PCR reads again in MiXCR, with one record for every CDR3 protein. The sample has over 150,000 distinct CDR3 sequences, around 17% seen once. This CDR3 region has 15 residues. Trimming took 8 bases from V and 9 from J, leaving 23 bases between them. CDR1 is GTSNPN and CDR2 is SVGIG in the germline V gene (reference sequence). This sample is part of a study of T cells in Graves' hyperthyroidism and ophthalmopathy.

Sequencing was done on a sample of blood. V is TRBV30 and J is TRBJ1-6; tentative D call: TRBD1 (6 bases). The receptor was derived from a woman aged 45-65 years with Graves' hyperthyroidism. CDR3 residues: CAGTLQGGISSPLHF. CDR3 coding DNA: TGTGCCGGAACGCTACAGGGAGGGATTAGTTCACCCCTCCACTTT.